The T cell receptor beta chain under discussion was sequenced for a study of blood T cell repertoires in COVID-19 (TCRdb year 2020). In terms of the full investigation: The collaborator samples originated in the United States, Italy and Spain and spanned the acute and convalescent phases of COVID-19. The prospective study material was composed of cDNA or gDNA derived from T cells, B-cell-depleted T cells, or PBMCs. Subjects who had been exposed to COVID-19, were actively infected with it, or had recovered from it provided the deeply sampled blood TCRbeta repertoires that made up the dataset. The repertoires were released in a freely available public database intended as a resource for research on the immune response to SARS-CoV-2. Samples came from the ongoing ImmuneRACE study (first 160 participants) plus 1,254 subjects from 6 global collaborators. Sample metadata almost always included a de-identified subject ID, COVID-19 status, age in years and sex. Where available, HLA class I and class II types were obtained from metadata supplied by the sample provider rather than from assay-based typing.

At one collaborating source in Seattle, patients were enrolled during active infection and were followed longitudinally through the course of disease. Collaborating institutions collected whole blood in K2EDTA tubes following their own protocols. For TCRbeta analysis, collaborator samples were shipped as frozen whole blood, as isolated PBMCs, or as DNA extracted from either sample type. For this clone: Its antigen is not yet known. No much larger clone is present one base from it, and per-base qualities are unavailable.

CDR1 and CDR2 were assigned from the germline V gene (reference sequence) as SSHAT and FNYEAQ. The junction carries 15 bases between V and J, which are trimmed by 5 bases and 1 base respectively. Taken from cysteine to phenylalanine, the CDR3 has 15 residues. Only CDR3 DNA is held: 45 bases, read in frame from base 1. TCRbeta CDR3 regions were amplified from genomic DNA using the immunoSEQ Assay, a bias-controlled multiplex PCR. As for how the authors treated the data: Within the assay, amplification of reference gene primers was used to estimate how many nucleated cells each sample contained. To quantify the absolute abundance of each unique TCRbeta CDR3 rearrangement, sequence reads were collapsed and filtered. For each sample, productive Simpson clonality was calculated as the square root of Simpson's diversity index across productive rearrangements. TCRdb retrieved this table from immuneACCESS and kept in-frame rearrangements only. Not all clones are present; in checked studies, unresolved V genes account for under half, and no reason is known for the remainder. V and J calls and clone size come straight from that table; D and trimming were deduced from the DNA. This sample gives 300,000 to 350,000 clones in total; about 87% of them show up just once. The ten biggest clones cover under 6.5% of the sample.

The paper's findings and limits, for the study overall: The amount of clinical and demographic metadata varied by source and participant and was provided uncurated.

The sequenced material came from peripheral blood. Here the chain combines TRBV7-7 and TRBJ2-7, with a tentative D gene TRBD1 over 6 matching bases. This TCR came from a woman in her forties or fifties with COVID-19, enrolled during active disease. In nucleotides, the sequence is TGTGCCAGCAGCCCAGGGACAAGGCGATCCTACGAGCAGTACTTC. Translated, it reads CASSPGTRRSYEQYF.